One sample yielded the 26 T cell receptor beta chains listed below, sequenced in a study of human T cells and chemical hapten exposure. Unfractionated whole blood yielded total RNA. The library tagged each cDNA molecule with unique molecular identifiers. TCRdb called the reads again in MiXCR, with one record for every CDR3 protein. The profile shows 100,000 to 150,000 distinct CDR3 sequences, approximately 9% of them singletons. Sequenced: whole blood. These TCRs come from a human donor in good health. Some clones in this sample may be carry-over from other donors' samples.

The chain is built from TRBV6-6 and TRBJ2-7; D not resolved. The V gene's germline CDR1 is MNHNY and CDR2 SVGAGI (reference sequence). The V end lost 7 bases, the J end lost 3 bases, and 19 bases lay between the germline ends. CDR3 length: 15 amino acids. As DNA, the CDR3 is TGTGCCAGCACCCATCACTCCGCTCACTACTACGAGCAGTACTTC. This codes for CASTHHSAHYYEQYF.

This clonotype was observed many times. The CDR3 spells CASSKETVTEDTIYF. The CDR3 DNA follows: TGTGCCAGCAGCAAAGAGACAGTCACAGAAGACACCATATATTTT. V is TRBV21-1 and J is TRBJ1-3; the table calls TRBD1, which could not be checked here. TRBV21-1 is labeled a pseudogene. This CDR3 region has 15 residues.

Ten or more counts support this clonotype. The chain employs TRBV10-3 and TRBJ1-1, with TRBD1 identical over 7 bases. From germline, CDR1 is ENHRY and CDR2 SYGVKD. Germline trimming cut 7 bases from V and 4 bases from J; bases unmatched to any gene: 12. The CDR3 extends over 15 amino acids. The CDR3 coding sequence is TGTGCCATCACTACGACAGGGTGGATATCCACTGAAGCTTTCTTT. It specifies CAITTTGWISTEAFF.

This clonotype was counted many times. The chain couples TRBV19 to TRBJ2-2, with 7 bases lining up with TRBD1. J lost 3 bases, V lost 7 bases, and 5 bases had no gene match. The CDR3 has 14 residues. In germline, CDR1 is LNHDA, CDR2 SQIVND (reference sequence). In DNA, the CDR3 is TGTGCCAGTATGCAGGGGGAAGACACCGGGGAGCTGTTTTTT. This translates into CASMQGEDTGELFF.

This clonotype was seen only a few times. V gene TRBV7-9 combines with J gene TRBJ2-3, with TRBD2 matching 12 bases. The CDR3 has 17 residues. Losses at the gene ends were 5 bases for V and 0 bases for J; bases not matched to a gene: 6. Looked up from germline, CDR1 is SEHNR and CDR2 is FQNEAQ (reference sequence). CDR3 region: CASSRLAGEPSTDTQYF. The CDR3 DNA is TGTGCCAGCAGCCGACTAGCGGGGGAGCCCAGCACAGATACGCAGTATTTT.

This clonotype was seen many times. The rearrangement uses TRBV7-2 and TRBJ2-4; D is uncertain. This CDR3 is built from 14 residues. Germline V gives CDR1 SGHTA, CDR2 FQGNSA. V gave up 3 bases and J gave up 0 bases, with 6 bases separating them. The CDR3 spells CASSLGLAKNIQYF. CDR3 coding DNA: TGTGCCAGCAGCTTGGGGTTAGCCAAAAACATTCAGTACTTC.

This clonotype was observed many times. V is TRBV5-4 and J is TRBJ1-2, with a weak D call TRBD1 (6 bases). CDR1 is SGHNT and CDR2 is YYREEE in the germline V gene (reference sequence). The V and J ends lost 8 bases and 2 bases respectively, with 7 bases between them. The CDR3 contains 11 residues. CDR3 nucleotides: TGTGCCAGTGGACAGAACTATGGCTACACCTTC. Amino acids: CASGQNYGYTF.

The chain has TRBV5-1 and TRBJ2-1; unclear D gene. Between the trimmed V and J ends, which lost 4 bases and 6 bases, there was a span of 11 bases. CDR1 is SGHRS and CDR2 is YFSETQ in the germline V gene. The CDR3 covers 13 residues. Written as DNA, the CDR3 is TGCGCCAGCAGCCCCAGCCTCGGCAATGAGCAGTTCTTC. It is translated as CASSPSLGNEQFF.

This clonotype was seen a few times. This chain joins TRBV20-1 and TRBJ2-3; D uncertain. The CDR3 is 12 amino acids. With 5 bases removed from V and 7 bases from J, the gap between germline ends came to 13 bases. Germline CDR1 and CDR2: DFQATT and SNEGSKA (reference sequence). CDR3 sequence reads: CSAPILVNTQYF. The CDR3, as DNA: TGCAGTGCTCCGATCTTGGTCAATACGCAGTATTTT.

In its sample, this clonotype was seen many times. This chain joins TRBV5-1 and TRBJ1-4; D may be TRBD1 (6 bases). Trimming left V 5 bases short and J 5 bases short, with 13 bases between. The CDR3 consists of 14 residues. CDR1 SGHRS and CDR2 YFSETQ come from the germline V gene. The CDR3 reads CASRMAGANEKLFF. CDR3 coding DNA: TGCGCCAGCAGAATGGCAGGGGCGAATGAAAAACTGTTTTTT.

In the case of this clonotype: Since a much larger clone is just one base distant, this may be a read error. The CDR3: CASSLGTVNYGCTF. DNA of the CDR3: TGTGCCAGCAGCTTAGGGACTGTGAACTATGGCTGCACCTTC. The chain is built from TRBV7-9 and TRBJ1-2; D is unclear. CDR3 size: 14 residues. The V gene's germline CDR1 is SEHNR and CDR2 FQNEAQ (reference sequence). The full variable domain, its missing parts supplied by reference TRBV7-9 and TRBJ1-2, is DTGVSQNPRHKITKRGQNVTFRCDPISEHNRLYWYRQTLGQGPEFLTYFQNEAQLEKSRLLSDRFSAERPKGSFSTLEIQRTEQGDSAMYLCASSLGTVNYGCTFGSGTRLTVV.

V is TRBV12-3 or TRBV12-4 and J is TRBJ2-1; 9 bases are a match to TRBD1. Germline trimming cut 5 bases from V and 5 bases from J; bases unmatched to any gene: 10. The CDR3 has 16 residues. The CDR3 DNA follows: TGTGCCAGCAGTAAGCTGGGACAGGGTAAAGACAATGAGCAGTTCTTC. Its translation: CASSKLGQGKDNEQFF.

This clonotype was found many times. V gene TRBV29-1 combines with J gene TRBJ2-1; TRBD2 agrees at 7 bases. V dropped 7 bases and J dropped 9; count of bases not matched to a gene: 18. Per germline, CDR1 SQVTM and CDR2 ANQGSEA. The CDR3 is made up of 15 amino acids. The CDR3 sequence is CSAQKVLGGEAEQFF. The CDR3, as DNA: TGCAGCGCCCAAAAGGTCTTGGGGGGGGAAGCTGAGCAGTTCTTC.

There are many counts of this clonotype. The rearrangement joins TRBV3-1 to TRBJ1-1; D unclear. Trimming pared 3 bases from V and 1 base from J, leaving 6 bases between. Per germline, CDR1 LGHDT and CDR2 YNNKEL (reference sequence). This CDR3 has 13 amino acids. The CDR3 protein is CASSQGENTEAFF. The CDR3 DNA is TGTGCCAGCAGCCAGGGAGAGAACACTGAAGCTTTCTTT.

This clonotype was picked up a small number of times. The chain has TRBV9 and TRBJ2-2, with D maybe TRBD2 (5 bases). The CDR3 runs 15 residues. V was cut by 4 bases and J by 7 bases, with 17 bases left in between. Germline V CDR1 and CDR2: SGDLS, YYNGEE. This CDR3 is CASSQSPSEGGELFF. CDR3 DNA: TGTGCCAGCAGCCAGAGTCCGAGTGAGGGCGGGGAGCTGTTTTTT.

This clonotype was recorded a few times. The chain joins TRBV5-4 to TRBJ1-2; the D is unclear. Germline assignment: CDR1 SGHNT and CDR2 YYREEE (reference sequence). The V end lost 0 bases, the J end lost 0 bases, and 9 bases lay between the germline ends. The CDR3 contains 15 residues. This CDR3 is CASSLGLGTNYGYTF. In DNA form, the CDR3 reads TGTGCCAGCAGCTTGGGGCTGGGGACTAACTATGGCTACACCTTC.

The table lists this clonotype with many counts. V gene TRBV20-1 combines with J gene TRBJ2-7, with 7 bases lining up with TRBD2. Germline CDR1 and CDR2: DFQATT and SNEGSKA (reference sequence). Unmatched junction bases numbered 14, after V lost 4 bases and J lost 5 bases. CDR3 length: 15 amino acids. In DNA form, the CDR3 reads TGCAGTGCTATAGAATCACTAGCGCAATCTCACGAGCAGTACTTC. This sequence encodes CSAIESLAQSHEQYF.

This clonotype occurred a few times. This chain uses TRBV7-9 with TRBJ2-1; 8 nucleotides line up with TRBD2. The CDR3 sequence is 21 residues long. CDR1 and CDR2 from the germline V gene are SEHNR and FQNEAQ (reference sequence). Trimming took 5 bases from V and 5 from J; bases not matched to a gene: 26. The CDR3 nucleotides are TGTGCCAGCAGCCCCCCCTGGGCAGGGAGTGAGAAGCGGGAGTCCCACAATGAGCAGTTCTTC. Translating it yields CASSPPWAGSEKRESHNEQFF. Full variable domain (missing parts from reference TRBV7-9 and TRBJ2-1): DTGVSQNPRHKITKRGQNVTFRCDPISEHNRLYWYRQTLGQGPEFLTYFQNEAQLEKSRLLSDRFSAERPKGSFSTLEIQRTEQGDSAMYLCASSPPWAGSEKRESHNEQFFGPGTRLTVL.

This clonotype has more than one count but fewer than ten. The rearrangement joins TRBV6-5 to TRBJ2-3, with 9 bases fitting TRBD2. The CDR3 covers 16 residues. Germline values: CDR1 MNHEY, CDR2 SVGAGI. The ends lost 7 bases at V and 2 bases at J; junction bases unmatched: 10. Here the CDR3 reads CASKNISGGLTDTQYF. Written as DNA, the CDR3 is TGTGCCAGCAAGAACATTAGCGGGGGACTCACAGATACGCAGTATTTT.

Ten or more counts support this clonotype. CDR3: CASRGWESYEQYF. In nucleotides, the CDR3 is TGTGCCAGCCGGGGGTGGGAATCCTACGAGCAGTACTTC. This sequence joins TRBV5-8 and TRBJ2-7, with TRBD2 as a possible D gene (6 bases). CDR3 length equals 13 residues. V lost 7 bases to trimming and J lost 1 base, with 12 bases between them. Germline-derived CDR1 and CDR2 are SGHTS and YDEGEE.

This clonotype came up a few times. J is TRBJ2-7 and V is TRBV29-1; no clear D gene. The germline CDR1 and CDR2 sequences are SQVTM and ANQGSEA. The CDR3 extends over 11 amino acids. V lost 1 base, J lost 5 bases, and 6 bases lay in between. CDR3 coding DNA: TGCAGCGTTGAAGGGATCGACGAGCAGTACTTC. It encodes CSVEGIDEQYF.

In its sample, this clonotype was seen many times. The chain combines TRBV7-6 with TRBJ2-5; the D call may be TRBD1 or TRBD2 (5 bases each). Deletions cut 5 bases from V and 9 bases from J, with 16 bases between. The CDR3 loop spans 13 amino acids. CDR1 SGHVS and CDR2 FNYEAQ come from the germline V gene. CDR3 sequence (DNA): TGTGCCAGCAGCAGACGGGACGGACAATCCCAGTACTTC. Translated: CASSRRDGQSQYF.

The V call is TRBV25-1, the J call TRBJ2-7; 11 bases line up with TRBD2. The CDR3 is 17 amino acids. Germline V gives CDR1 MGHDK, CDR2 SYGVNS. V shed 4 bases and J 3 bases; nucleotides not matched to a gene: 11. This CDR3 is CASSAGGTSGRDYEQYF. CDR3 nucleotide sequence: TGTGCCAGCAGTGCAGGAGGGACTAGCGGTCGGGACTACGAGCAGTACTTC.

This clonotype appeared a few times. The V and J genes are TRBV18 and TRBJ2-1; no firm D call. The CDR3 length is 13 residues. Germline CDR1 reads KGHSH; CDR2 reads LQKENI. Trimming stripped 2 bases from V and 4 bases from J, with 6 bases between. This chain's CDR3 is CASSPGRYNEQFF. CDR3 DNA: TGTGCCAGCTCACCAGGGCGGTACAATGAGCAGTTCTTC.

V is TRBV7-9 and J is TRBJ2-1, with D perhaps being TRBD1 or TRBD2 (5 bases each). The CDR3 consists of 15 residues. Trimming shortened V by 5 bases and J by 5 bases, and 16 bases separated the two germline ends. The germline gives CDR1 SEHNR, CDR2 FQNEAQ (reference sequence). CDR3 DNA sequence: TGTGCCAGCAGCGCCATCCAGGGACCTCACAATGAGCAGTTCTTC. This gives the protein CASSAIQGPHNEQFF.

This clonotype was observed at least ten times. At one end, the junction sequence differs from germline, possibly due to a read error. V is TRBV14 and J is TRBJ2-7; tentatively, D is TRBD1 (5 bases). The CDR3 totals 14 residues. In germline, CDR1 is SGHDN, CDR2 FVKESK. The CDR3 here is CASTQGAGWYEQYF. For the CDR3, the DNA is TGTGCCAGCACCCAAGGGGCAGGGTGGTACGAGCAGTACTTC.